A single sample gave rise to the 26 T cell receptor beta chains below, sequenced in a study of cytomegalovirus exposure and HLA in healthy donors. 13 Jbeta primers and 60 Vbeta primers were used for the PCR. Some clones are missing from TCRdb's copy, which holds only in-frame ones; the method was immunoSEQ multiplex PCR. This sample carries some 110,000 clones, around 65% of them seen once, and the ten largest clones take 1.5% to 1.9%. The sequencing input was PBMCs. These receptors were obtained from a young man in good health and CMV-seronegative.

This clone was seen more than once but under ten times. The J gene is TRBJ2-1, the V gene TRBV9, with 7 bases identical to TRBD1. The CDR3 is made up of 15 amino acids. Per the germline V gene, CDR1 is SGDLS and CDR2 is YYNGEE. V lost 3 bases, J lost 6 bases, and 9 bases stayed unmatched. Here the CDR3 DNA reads TGTGCCAGCAGCGGTCTTAGGGGGCTTTTCAATGAGCAGTTCTTC. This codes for CASSGLRGLFNEQFF.

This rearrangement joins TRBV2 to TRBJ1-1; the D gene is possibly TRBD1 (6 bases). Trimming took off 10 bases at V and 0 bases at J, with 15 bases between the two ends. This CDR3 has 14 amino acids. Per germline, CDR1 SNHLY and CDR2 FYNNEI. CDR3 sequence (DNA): TGTGCCACGGGGACACCTCCTCTGAACACTGAAGCTTTCTTT. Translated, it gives CATGTPPLNTEAFF.

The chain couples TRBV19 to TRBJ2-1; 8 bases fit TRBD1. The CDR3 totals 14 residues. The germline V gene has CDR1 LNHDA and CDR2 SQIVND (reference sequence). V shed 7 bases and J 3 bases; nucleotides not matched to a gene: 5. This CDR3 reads CASNTGGNYNEQFF. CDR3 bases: TGTGCCAGTAACACAGGGGGGAACTACAATGAGCAGTTCTTC.

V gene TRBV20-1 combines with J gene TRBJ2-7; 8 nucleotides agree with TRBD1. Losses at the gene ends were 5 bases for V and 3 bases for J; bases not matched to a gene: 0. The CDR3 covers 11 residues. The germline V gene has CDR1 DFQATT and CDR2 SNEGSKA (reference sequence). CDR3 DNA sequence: TGCAGTGCTGGGACAGGCTACGAGCAGTACTTC. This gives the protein CSAGTGYEQYF.

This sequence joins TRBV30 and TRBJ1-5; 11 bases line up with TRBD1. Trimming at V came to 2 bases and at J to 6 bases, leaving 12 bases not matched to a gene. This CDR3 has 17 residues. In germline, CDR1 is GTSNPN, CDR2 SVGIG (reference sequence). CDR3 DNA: TGTGCCTGGAGTCCTACCCCAACCGGGACAGGGGGTCAGCCCCAGCATTTT. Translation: CAWSPTPTGTGGQPQHF.

DNA for the CDR3: TGTGCCAGCAGCATACAGGGGAGAGAAAAACTGTTTTTT. It translates to CASSIQGREKLFF. V is TRBV28 and J is TRBJ1-4, with TRBD1 identical over 7 bases. Germline V gene sequence: CDR1 MDHEN, CDR2 SYDVKM. The CDR3 spans 13 residues. Germline trimming cut 6 bases from V and 8 bases from J; bases unmatched to any gene: 6. Full variable domain (remainder filled in from reference TRBV28 and TRBJ1-4): DVKVTQSSRYLVKRTGEKVFLECVQDMDHENMFWYRQDPGLGLRLIYFSYDVKMKEKGDIPEGYSVSREKKERFSLILESASTNQTSMYLCASSIQGREKLFFGSGTQLSVL.

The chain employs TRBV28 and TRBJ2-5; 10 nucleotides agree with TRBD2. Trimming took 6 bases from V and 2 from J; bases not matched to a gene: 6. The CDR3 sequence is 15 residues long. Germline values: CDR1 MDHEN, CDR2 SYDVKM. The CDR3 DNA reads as TGTGCCAGCAGCCACGGACTAGCGGAGCAAGAGACCCAGTACTTC. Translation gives CASSHGLAEQETQYF.

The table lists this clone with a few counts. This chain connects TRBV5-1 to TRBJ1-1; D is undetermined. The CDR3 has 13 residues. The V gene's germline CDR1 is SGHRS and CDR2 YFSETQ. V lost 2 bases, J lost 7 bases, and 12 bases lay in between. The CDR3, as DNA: TGCGCCAGCAGCTTTGGGTGGGGAGGTGAAGCTTTCTTT. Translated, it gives CASSFGWGGEAFF.

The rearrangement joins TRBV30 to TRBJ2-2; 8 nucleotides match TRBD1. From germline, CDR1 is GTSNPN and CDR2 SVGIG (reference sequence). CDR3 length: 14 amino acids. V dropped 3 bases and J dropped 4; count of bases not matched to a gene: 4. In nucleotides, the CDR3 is TGTGCCTGGAGGGGGACAGGAATCACCGGGGAGCTGTTTTTT. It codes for CAWRGTGITGELFF.

The CDR3 is CASSPPQRERVYEQYF. DNA of the CDR3: TGTGCCAGCAGTCCACCCCAGCGGGAGAGGGTCTACGAGCAGTACTTC. This sequence joins TRBV28 and TRBJ2-7, with TRBD2 identical over 8 bases. V dropped 5 bases and J dropped 3; count of bases not matched to a gene: 12. The CDR3 consists of 16 residues. Germline loops: CDR1 MDHEN, CDR2 SYDVKM.

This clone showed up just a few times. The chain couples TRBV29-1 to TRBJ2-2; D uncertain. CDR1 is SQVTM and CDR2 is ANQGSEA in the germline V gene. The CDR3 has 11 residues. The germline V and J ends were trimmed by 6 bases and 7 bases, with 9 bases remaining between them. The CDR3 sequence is CSVAGGGELFF. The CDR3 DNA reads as TGCAGCGTGGCTGGCGGCGGGGAGCTGTTTTTT.

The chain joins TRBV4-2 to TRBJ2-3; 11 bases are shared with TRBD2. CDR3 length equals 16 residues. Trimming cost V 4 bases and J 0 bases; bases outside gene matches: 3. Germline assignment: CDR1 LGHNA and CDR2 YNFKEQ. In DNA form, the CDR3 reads TGTGCCAGCAGCCCCGGGACTAGCGGTAGCACAGATACGCAGTATTTT. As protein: CASSPGTSGSTDTQYF.

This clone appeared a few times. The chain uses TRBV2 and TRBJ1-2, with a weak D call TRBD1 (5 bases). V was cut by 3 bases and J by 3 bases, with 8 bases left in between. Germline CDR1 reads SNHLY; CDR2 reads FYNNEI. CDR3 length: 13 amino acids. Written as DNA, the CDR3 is TGTGCCAGCAGTGAGGGCAGGGACTATGGCTACACCTTC. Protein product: CASSEGRDYGYTF. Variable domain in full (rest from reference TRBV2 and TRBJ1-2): EPEVTQTPSHQVTQMGQEVILRCVPISNHLYFYWYRQILGQKVEFLVSFYNNEISEKSEIFDDQFSVERPDGSNFTLKIRSTKLEDSAMYFCASSEGRDYGYTFGSGTRLTVV.

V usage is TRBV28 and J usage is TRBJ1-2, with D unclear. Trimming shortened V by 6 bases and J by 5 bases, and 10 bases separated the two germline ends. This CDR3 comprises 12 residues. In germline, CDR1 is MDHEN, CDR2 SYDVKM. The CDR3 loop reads CASSSFPYGYTF. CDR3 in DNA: TGTGCCAGCAGCTCCTTCCCTTATGGCTACACCTTC.

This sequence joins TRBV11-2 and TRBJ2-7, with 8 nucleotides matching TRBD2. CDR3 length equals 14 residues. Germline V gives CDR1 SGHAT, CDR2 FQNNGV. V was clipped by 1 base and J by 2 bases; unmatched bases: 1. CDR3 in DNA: TGTGCCAGCAGCTTAGGGCGGGGGGCCTACGAGCAGTACTTC. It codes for CASSLGRGAYEQYF.

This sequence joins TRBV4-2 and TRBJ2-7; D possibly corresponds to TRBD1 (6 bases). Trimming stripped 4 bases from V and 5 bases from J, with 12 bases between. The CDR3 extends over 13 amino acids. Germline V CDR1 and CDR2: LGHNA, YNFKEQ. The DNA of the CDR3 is TGTGCCAGCAGCCCCCACCAGGGGAACGAGCAGTACTTC. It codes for CASSPHQGNEQYF.

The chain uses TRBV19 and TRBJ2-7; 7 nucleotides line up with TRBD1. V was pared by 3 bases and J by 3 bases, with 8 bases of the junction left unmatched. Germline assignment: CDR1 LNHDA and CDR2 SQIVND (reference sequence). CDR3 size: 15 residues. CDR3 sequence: CASSISGRGIYEQYF. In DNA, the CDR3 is TGTGCCAGTAGTATCAGTGGCAGGGGGATCTACGAGCAGTACTTC.

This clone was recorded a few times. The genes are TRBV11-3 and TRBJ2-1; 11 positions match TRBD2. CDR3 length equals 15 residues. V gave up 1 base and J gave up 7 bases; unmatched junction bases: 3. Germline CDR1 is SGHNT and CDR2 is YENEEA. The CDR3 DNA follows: TGTGCCAGCAGCTTAGCACTAGCGGGAGTTAATGAGCAGTTCTTC. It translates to CASSLALAGVNEQFF.

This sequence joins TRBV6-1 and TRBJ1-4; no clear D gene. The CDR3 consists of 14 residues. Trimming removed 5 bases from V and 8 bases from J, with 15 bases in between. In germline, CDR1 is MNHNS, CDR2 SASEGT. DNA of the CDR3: TGTGCCAGCAGTTCTTTATTCGGGGAAGAAAAACTGTTTTTT. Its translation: CASSSLFGEEKLFF.

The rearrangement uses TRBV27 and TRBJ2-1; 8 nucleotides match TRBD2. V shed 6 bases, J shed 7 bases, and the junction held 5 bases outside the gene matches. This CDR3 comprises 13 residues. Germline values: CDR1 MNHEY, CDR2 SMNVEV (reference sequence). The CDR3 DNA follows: TGTGCCAGCAGACCGGTAGCGGGGAATGAGCAGTTCTTC. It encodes CASRPVAGNEQFF.

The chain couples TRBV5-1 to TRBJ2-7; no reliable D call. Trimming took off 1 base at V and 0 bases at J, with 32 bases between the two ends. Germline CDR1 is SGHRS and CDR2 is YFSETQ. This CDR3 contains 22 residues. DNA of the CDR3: TGCGCCAGCAGCTTGTTTGGAGCGAACGACCATTCCCGAAAAAGGAGCTCCTACGAGCAGTACTTC. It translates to CASSLFGANDHSRKRSSYEQYF.

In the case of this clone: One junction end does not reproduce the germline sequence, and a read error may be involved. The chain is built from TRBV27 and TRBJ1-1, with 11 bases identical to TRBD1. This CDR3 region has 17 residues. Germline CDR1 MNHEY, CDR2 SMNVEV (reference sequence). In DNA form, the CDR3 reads TGTGCCAGCAGACCATCCGGGACAGGGGGGGTGAATACTGAAGCTTTCTTT. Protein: CASRPSGTGGVNTEAFF.

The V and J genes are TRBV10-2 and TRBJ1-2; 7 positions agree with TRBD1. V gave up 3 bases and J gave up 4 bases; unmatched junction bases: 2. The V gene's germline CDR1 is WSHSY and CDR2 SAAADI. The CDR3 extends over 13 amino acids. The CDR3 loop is CASSDAGGYGYTF. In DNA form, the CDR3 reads TGCGCCAGCAGTGATGCAGGGGGCTATGGCTACACCTTC.

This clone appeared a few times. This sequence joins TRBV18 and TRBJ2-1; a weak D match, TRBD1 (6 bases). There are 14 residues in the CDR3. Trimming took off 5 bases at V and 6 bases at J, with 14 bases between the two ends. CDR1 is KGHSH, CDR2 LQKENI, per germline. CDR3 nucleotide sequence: TGTGCCAGCTCAAGGGGACATAATGGCAATGAGCAGTTCTTC. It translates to CASSRGHNGNEQFF.

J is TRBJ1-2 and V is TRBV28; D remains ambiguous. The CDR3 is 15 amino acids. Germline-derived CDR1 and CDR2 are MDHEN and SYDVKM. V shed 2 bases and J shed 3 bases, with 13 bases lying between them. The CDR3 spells CASSLGWNSDYGYTF. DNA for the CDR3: TGTGCCAGCAGTTTAGGGTGGAACAGTGACTATGGCTACACCTTC.

This chain's CDR3 is CASSPGTLGRTEAFF. CDR3 in DNA: TGTGCCAGCAGCCCCGGGACATTGGGACGCACTGAAGCTTTCTTT. The chain employs TRBV9 and TRBJ1-1; possibly TRBD1 for D (6 bases). Germline V CDR1 and CDR2: SGDLS, YYNGEE. V was trimmed by 4 bases and J by 4 bases, leaving 17 bases between them. This CDR3 is 15 amino acids long.